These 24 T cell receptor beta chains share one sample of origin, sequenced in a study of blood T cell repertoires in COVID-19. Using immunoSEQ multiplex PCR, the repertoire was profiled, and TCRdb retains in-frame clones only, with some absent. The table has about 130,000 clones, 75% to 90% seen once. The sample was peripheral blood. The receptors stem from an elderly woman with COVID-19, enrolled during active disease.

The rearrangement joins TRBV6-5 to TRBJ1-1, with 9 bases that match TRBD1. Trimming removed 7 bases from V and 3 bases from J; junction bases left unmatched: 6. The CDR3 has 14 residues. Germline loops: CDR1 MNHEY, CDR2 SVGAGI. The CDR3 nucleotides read TGTGCCAGCACCCCGACAGGGGGGGACACTGAAGCTTTCTTT. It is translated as CASTPTGGDTEAFF.

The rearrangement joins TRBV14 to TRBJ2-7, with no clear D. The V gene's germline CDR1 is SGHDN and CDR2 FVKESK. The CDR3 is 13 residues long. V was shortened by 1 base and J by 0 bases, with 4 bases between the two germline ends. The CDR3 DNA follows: TGTGCCAGCAGCCAAGTCGGCTCCTACGAGCAGTACTTC. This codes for CASSQVGSYEQYF.

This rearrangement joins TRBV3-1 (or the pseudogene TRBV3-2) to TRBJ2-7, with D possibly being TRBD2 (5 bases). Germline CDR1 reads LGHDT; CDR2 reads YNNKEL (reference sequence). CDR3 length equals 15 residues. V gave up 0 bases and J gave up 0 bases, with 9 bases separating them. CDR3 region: CASSQEPGSSYEQYF. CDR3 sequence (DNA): TGTGCCAGCAGCCAAGAGCCGGGGAGCTCCTACGAGCAGTACTTC.

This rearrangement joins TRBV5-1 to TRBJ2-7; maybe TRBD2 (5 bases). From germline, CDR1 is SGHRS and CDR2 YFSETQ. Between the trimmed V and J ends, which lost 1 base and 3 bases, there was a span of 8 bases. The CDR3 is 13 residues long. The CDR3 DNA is TGCGCCAGCAGCTTGTCTAGCAACTACGAGCAGTACTTC. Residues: CASSLSSNYEQYF.

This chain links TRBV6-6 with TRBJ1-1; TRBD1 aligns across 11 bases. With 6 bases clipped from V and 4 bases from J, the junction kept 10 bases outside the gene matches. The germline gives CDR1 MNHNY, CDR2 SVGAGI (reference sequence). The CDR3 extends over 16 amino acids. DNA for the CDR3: TGTGCCAGCAGCCGCAACCCGGGACAGGGGGTCACTGAAGCTTTCTTT. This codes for CASSRNPGQGVTEAFF.

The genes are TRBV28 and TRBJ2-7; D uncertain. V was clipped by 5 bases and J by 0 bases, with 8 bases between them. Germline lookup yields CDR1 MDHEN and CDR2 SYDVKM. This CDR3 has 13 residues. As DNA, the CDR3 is TGTGCCAGCAGTACGATTAGCTCCTACGAGCAGTACTTC. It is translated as CASSTISSYEQYF.

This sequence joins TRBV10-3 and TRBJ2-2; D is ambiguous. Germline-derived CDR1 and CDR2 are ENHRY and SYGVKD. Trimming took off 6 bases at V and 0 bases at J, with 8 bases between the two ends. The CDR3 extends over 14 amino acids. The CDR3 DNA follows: TGTGCCATCAGGAGGAGTACGAACACCGGGGAGCTGTTTTTT. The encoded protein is CAIRRSTNTGELFF.

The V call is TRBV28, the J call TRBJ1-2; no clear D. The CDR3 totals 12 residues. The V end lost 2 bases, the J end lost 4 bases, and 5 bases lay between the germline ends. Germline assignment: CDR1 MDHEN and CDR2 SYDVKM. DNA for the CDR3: TGTGCCAGCAGTTTAGAGAGCTATGGCTACACCTTC. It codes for CASSLESYGYTF.

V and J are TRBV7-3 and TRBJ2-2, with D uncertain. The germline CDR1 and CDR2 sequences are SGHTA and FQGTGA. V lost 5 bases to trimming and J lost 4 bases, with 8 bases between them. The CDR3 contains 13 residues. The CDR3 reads CASSPSGTGELFF. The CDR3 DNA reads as TGTGCCAGCAGCCCCAGTGGCACCGGGGAGCTGTTTTTT.

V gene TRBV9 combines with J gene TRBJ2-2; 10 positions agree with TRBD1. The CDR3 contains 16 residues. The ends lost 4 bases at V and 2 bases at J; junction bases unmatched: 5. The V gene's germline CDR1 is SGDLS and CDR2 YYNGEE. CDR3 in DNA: TGTGCCAGCAGCTCTGGGACAGGGGTCAACACCGGGGAGCTGTTTTTT. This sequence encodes CASSSGTGVNTGELFF.

CDR3: CASSSGSWNIQYF. CDR3 sequence (DNA): TGTGCCAGTAGTAGCGGGAGCTGGAACATTCAGTACTTC. This chain uses TRBV19 with TRBJ2-4; 7 nucleotides align to TRBD2. CDR1 is LNHDA, CDR2 SQIVND, per germline (reference sequence). The CDR3 has 13 amino acids. V trimming: 4 bases; J trimming: 7 bases; junction bases outside the gene matches: 4.

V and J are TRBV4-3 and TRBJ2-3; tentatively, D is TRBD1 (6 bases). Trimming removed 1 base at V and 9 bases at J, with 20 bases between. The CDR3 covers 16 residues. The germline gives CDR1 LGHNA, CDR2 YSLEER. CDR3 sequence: CASSQVPGLRRGTQYF. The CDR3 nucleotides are TGCGCCAGCAGCCAAGTCCCCGGTCTACGAAGGGGGACGCAGTATTTT.

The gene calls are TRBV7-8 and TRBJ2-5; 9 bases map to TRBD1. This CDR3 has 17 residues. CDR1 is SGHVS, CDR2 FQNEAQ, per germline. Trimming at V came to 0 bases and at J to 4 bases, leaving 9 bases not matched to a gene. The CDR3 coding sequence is TGTGCCAGCAGCTTAGCAGAACCGGGACAGGGTGGAGAGACCCAGTACTTC. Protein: CASSLAEPGQGGETQYF.

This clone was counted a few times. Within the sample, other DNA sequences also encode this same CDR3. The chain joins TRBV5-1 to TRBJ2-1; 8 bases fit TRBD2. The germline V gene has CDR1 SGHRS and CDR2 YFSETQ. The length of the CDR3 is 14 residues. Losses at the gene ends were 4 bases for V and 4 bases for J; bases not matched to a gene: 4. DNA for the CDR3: TGCGCCAGCAGCCCCGGCGGGGGGTACAATGAGCAGTTCTTC. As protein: CASSPGGGYNEQFF.

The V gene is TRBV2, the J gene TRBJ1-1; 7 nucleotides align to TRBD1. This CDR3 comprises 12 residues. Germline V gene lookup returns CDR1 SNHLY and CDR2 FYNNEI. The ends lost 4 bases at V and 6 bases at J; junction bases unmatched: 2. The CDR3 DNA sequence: TGTGCCAGCAGTGCAACAGGGGCTGAAGCTTTCTTT. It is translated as CASSATGAEAFF.

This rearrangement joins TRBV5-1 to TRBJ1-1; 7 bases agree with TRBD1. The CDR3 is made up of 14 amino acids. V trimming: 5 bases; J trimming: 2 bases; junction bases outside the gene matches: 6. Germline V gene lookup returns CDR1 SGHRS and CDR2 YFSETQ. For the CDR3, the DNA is TGCGCCAGCAGGACCGGGACAGCTAACACTGAAGCTTTCTTT. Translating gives CASRTGTANTEAFF. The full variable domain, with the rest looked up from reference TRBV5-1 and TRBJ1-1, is KAGVTQTPRYLIKTRGQQVTLSCSPISGHRSVSWYQQTPGQGLQFLFEYFSETQRNKGNFPGRFSGRQFSNSRSEMNVSTLELGDSALYLCASRTGTANTEAFFGQGTRLTVV.

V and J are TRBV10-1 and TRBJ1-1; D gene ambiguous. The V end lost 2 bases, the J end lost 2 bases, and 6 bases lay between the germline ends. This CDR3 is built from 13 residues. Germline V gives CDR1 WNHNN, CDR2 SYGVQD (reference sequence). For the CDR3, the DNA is TGCGCCAGCAGTGAGCCTAACAACACTGAAGCTTTCTTT. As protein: CASSEPNNTEAFF.

The CDR3, as DNA: TGTGCCAGTAGTATAATGAGGCCAACTAATGAAAAACTGTTTTTT. Translation: CASSIMRPTNEKLFF. The chain uses TRBV19 and TRBJ1-4; D gene uncertain. The CDR3 contains 15 residues. Trimming left V 2 bases short and J 0 bases short, with 7 bases between. Germline CDR1 reads LNHDA; CDR2 reads SQIVND (reference sequence). The full variable domain, with the rest looked up from reference TRBV19 and TRBJ1-4, is DGGITQSPKYLFRKEGQNVTLSCEQNLNHDAMYWYRQDPGQGLRLIYYSQIVNDFQKGDIAEGYSVSREKKESFPLTVTSAQKNPTAFYLCASSIMRPTNEKLFFGSGTQLSVL.

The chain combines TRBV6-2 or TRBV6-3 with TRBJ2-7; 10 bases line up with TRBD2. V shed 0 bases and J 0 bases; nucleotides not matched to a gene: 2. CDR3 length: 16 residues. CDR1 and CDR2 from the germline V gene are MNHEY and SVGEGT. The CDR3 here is CASSYSTSGFSYEQYF. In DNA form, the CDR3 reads TGTGCCAGCAGTTACTCGACTAGCGGGTTCTCCTACGAGCAGTACTTC.

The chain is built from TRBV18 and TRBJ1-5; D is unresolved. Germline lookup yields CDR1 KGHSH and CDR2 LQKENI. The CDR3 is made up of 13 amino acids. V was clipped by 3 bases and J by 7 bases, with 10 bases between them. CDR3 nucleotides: TGTGCCAGCTCACCCGAGCAAAGCCAGCCCCAGCATTTT. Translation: CASSPEQSQPQHF.

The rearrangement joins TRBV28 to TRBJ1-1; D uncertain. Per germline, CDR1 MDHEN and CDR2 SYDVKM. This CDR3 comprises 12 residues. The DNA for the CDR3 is TGTGCAAGAGGGTTTCTGAACACTGAAGCTTTCTTT. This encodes CARGFLNTEAFF.

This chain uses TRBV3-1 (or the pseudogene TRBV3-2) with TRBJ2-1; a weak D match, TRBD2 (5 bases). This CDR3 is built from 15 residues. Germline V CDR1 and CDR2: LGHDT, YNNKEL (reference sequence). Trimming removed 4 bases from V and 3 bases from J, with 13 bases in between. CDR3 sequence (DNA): TGTGCCAGCAGCCCAGACGGACTGGTCTACAATGAGCAGTTCTTC. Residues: CASSPDGLVYNEQFF.

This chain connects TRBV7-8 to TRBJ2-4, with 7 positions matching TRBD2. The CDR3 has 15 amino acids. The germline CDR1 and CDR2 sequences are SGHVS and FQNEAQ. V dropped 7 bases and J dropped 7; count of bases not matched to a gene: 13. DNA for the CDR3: TGTGCCAGCAACCCCCTGGGAGGGCTAGGGAACATTCAGTACTTC. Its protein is CASNPLGGLGNIQYF.

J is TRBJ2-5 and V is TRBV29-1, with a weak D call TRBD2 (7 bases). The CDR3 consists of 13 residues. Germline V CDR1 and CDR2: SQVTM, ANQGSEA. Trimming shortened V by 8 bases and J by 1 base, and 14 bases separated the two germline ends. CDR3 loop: CSSEGGAQETQYF. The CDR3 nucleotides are TGCAGCTCCGAGGGGGGGGCCCAAGAGACCCAGTACTTC.